This T cell receptor (beta chain) was found in a study of blood T cell repertoires in COVID-19. The repertoire was sequenced with immunoSEQ multiplex PCR; TCRdb's copy has only in-frame clones and lacks some. The sample contains 45,000 to 70,000 clones, approximately 91% of which appear only once. CDR3 length equals 15 residues. Germline V gives CDR1 LGHNA, CDR2 YNFKEQ. V dropped 6 bases and J dropped 4; count of bases not matched to a gene: 10. What was sequenced was peripheral blood. This sequence was found in a woman aged 60-70 years with active COVID-19. This chain uses TRBV4-2 with TRBJ2-3; 7 positions agree with TRBD2. Here the CDR3 reads CASRQAAGHADTQYF. In nucleotides, the CDR3 is TGTGCCAGCAGACAGGCAGCGGGGCATGCAGATACGCAGTATTTT.